The 25 T cell receptor beta chains below all came from one sample that was sequenced in a study of cytomegalovirus exposure and HLA in healthy donors. Vbeta (60) and Jbeta (13) primers were used in the PCR. TCRdb's table, derived via immunoSEQ multiplex PCR, lists solely in-frame clones and lacks some. The table has more than 95,000 clones, roughly 9% seen once; the top ten hold less than 4%. The sample consisted of PBMCs. All receptors come from a young man in good health and CMV-seronegative.

This clone was counted a few times. V gene TRBV7-9 combines with J gene TRBJ1-2; no definite D call. Trimming shortened V by 0 bases and J by 4 bases, and 6 bases separated the two germline ends. CDR1 and CDR2 from the germline V gene are SEHNR and FQNEAQ (reference sequence). This CDR3 contains 13 residues. The CDR3 spells CASSLAAPYGYTF. DNA for the CDR3: TGTGCCAGCAGCTTAGCAGCACCCTATGGCTACACCTTC.

This chain connects TRBV21-1 to TRBJ1-5; the table gives TRBD1 as D, unverified against the DNA. TRBV21-1 is an annotated pseudogene. The CDR3 runs 16 residues. CDR3 DNA sequence: TGTGCCAGCAGCTTCCGGGACAACTATAGCAATCAGCCCCAGCATTTT. The encoded protein is CASSFRDNYSNQPQHF.

There are a few counts of this clone. V and J are TRBV5-1 and TRBJ2-5, with TRBD1 as a possible D gene (6 bases). The DNA end is more similar to TRBJ2-7, so the J call may be wrong. The CDR3 length is 13 residues. CDR1 and CDR2 from the germline V gene are SGHRS and YFSETQ. The DNA for the CDR3 is TGCGCCAGCAGCCTCAGGGGTCCCTACGAGCAGTACTTC. This encodes CASSLRGPYEQYF.

V is TRBV30 and J is TRBJ2-7, with D maybe TRBD1 (6 bases). The V end was cut by 4 bases, the J end by 0 bases, with 7 bases between. CDR1 GTSNPN and CDR2 SVGIG come from the germline V gene (reference sequence). This CDR3 is built from 12 residues. CDR3 bases: TGTGCCTGGAAGGGACACTCCTACGAGCAGTACTTC. Protein product: CAWKGHSYEQYF.

In its sample, this clone was seen a few times. The rearrangement joins TRBV18 to TRBJ1-3; a possible D gene is TRBD1 (5 bases). This CDR3 has 17 amino acids. The germline V gene encodes CDR1 KGHSH and CDR2 LQKENI. Trimming cost V 5 bases and J 0 bases, with 17 bases left between them. CDR3 amino acids: CASSVSGHALSGNTIYF. CDR3 coding DNA: TGTGCCAGCTCAGTCTCAGGGCATGCCCTCTCTGGAAACACCATATATTTT.

The V call is TRBV11-2, the J call TRBJ2-1; 7 nucleotides line up with TRBD2. The V segment lost 8 bases and the J segment 7 bases; nucleotides outside the gene matches: 8. Germline CDR1 is SGHAT and CDR2 is FQNNGV. CDR3 length: 13 residues. CDR3: CASRGEGYNEQFF. As DNA, the CDR3 is TGTGCCAGCCGGGGGGAGGGCTATAATGAGCAGTTCTTC.

This clone was detected a few times. The CDR3 is CASSPSAGKNYGYTF. In DNA, the CDR3 is TGTGCCAGCAGCCCTTCGGCAGGGAAGAACTATGGCTACACCTTC. V usage is TRBV6-6 and J usage is TRBJ1-2, with D possibly being TRBD1 (5 bases). V lost 6 bases and J 2 bases, leaving 16 bases between the germline ends. The germline gives CDR1 MNHNY, CDR2 SVGAGI (reference sequence). The CDR3 runs 15 residues.

This clone was seen more than once but under ten times. This chain uses TRBV19 with TRBJ1-1; D gene ambiguous. Germline CDR1 and CDR2: LNHDA and SQIVND (reference sequence). This CDR3 spans 14 amino acids. V was cut by 4 bases and J by 5 bases, with 14 bases left in between. CDR3 DNA: TGTGCCAGTAGTAGGACCTCGGCGGGGACTGAAGCTTTCTTT. It specifies CASSRTSAGTEAFF.

This clone was detected a few times. This chain uses TRBV7-2 with TRBJ1-5; D unclear. V dropped 3 bases and J dropped 7 bases, with 10 bases sitting between them. The length of the CDR3 is 13 residues. Germline V CDR1 and CDR2: SGHTA, FQGNSA. CDR3 protein: CASSFWERQPQHF. CDR3 DNA sequence: TGTGCCAGCAGCTTTTGGGAGAGGCAGCCCCAGCATTTT.

By its share, this clone is medium-sized. The chain couples TRBV9 to TRBJ2-2; possible D gene TRBD1, 5 bases. The CDR3 is 15 residues long. Germline loops: CDR1 SGDLS, CDR2 YYNGEE. V was pared by 4 bases and J by 2 bases, with 12 bases between. The chain's CDR3 is CASSIAQVNTGELFF. The CDR3 nucleotides are TGTGCCAGCAGCATAGCACAGGTCAACACCGGGGAGCTGTTTTTT. The variable domain in full, completed from reference TRBV9 and TRBJ2-2, reads DSGVTQTPKHLITATGQRVTLRCSPRSGDLSVYWYQQSLDQGLQFLIQYYNGEERAKGNILERFSAQQFPDLHSELNLSSLELGDSALYFCASSIAQVNTGELFFGEGSRLTVL.

The rearrangement links TRBV19 to TRBJ1-6; tentative D call: TRBD1 (5 bases). Germline V gives CDR1 LNHDA, CDR2 SQIVND (reference sequence). The ends were cut back, 7 bases at V and 9 bases at J, with 13 bases in the middle. There are 13 residues in the CDR3. In DNA form, the CDR3 reads TGTGCCAGTACCTCGGGGGGTTTTTCACCCCTCCACTTT. This translates into CASTSGGFSPLHF.

There are a few counts of this clone. The rearrangement uses TRBV4-3 and TRBJ1-5; no reliable D call. CDR1 is LGHNA, CDR2 YSLEER, per germline. The CDR3 covers 14 residues. V was pared by 2 bases and J by 3 bases, with 8 bases between. CDR3 protein: CASSQPDNNQPQHF. CDR3 nucleotides: TGCGCCAGCAGCCAACCCGACAACAATCAGCCCCAGCATTTT.

In this sample, this clone turned up a few times. The chain employs TRBV9 and TRBJ2-7; D ambiguous. Germline V gene sequence: CDR1 SGDLS, CDR2 YYNGEE. The CDR3 is 11 amino acids. Trimming shortened V by 4 bases and J by 2 bases, and 4 bases separated the two germline ends. The CDR3, as DNA: TGTGCCAGCAGCTCCGCCTACGAGCAGTACTTC. Translating it yields CASSSAYEQYF.

The chain employs TRBV28 and TRBJ1-1; TRBD1 might be the D (5 bases). The V end was cut by 3 bases, the J end by 1 base, with 12 bases between. The CDR3 consists of 15 residues. Germline V gene sequence: CDR1 MDHEN, CDR2 SYDVKM. This CDR3 reads CASSFPSTGNTEAFF. CDR3 DNA: TGTGCCAGCAGTTTCCCTTCCACAGGGAACACTGAAGCTTTCTTT.

This chain links TRBV7-2 with TRBJ1-3; 8 bases are a match to TRBD1. The CDR3 is 15 amino acids. CDR1 and CDR2 from the germline V gene are SGHTA and FQGNSA. V shed 5 bases, J shed 1 base, and the junction held 4 bases outside the gene matches. The CDR3 sequence: CASSPGGASGNTIYF. In DNA, the CDR3 is TGTGCCAGCAGCCCAGGGGGCGCGTCTGGAAACACCATATATTTT.

The rearrangement uses TRBV28 and TRBJ2-7, with TRBD2 identical over 9 bases. Per germline, CDR1 MDHEN and CDR2 SYDVKM. This CDR3 comprises 15 residues. V dropped 10 bases and J dropped 0; count of bases not matched to a gene: 10. The CDR3 region is CATHRSGSISYEQYF. CDR3 nucleotide sequence: TGTGCCACCCACCGTAGCGGGAGTATCTCCTACGAGCAGTACTTC. The entire variable domain, with the rest obtained from reference TRBV28 and TRBJ2-7, is as follows: DVKVTQSSRYLVKRTGEKVFLECVQDMDHENMFWYRQDPGLGLRLIYFSYDVKMKEKGDIPEGYSVSREKKERFSLILESASTNQTSMYLCATHRSGSISYEQYFGPGTRLTVT.

V and J are TRBV30 and TRBJ2-3; the match to TRBD1 covers 9 bases. The CDR3 is 14 amino acids. Unmatched junction bases numbered 1, after V lost 3 bases and J lost 0 bases. Germline CDR1 GTSNPN, CDR2 SVGIG (reference sequence). CDR3 in amino acids: CAWRGTGSTDTQYF. The CDR3 nucleotides read TGTGCCTGGAGAGGGACAGGGAGCACAGATACGCAGTATTTT.

Concerning this clone: This likely comes from a read error, as the CDR3 has no conserved phenylalanine or tryptophan at its end. The chain links TRBV6-6 to TRBJ2-7; D is ambiguous. V was shortened by 6 bases and J by 1 base, with 10 bases between the two germline ends. The germline CDR1 and CDR2 sequences are MNHNY and SVGAGI (reference sequence). The CDR3 has 13 amino acids. CDR3 coding DNA: TGTGCCAGCAGCGCTGGGCCTTCCTACGAGCAGTACCTC. Amino acids: CASSAGPSYEQYL.

This clone was observed a handful of times. The V gene is TRBV6-6, the J gene TRBJ1-1; D ambiguous. The V and J ends lost 5 bases and 2 bases respectively, with 9 bases between them. Germline assignment: CDR1 MNHNY and CDR2 SVGAGI (reference sequence). The CDR3 runs 13 residues. The CDR3 DNA reads as TGTGCCAGCAGTACCGACATTAACACTGAAGCTTTCTTT. Residues: CASSTDINTEAFF.

This clone was detected only a few times. The rearrangement joins TRBV5-8 to TRBJ1-5; 8 positions match TRBD1. CDR3 length equals 17 residues. V gave up 4 bases and J gave up 4 bases; unmatched junction bases: 13. Germline values: CDR1 SGHTS, CDR2 YDEGEE. The CDR3 coding sequence is TGTGCCAGCAGCCTGTTAGCTGACAGGGGACGGAATCAGCCCCAGCATTTT. Protein product: CASSLLADRGRNQPQHF.

This clone occurred a few times. This chain links TRBV4-1 with TRBJ2-5; TRBD1 matches at 9 bases. In germline, CDR1 is MGHRA, CDR2 YSYEKL. The CDR3 has 15 amino acids. V dropped 2 bases and J dropped 4; count of bases not matched to a gene: 5. The CDR3 region has the DNA TGCGCCAGCAGCCAACATACAGGGGGCTTAGAGACCCAGTACTTC. Protein product: CASSQHTGGLETQYF.

The J gene is TRBJ1-2, the V gene TRBV10-3, with 11 nucleotides matching TRBD1. V gave up 0 bases and J gave up 1 base; unmatched junction bases: 13. This CDR3 comprises 20 residues. Germline V gene lookup returns CDR1 ENHRY and CDR2 SYGVKD. The CDR3: CAISESKYRDRGTLNYGYTF. The CDR3 region has the DNA TGTGCCATCAGTGAGTCGAAATACCGGGACAGGGGGACCCTTAACTATGGCTACACCTTC.

This clone was detected only a few times. V is TRBV5-1 and J is TRBJ2-1, with a possible D match to TRBD1 (6 bases). Trimming took 1 base from V and 2 from J, leaving 16 bases between them. Germline CDR1 SGHRS, CDR2 YFSETQ. The length of the CDR3 is 17 residues. CDR3 region: CASSLRVAGVAYNEQFF. CDR3 DNA: TGCGCCAGCAGCTTGCGCGTAGCAGGGGTAGCCTACAATGAGCAGTTCTTC.

This clone was seen more than once but under ten times. The chain has TRBV9 and TRBJ1-1, with 9 bases fitting TRBD1. The CDR3 consists of 17 residues. The germline V gene has CDR1 SGDLS and CDR2 YYNGEE. V dropped 3 bases and J dropped 3; count of bases not matched to a gene: 12. The CDR3: CASSARQGVGEDTEAFF. The CDR3 DNA reads TGTGCCAGCAGCGCTCGACAGGGGGTAGGAGAGGACACTGAAGCTTTCTTT.

The V and J genes are TRBV19 and TRBJ2-2; tentative D call: TRBD1 (6 bases). The CDR3 length is 18 residues. V was shortened by 4 bases and J by 0 bases, with 18 bases between the two germline ends. CDR1 and CDR2 from the germline V gene are LNHDA and SQIVND (reference sequence). The chain's CDR3 is CASSTTRNRVPNTGELFF. CDR3 nucleotide sequence: TGTGCCAGTAGTACCACCCGGAACAGGGTCCCGAACACCGGGGAGCTGTTTTTT.